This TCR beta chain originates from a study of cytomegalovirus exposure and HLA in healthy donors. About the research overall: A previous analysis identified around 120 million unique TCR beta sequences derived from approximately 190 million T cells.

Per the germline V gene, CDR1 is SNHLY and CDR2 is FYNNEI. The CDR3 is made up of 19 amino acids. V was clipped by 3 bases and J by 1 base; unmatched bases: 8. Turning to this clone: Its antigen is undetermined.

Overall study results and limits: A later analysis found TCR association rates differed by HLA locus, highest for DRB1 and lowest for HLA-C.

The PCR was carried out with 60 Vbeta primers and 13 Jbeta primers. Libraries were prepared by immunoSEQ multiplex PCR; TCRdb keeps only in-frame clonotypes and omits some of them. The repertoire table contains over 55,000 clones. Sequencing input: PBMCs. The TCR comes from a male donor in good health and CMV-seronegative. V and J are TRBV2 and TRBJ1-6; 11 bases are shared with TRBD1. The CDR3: CASSDPGQGVLSYNSPLHF. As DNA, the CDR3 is TGTGCCAGCAGTGACCCGGGACAGGGGGTTTTGTCCTATAATTCACCCCTCCACTTT.